A single sample gave rise to the 10 T cell receptor beta chains below, sequenced in a study of CD8 T cells in ankylosing spondylitis. TCRdb redid the calling of the 5' RACE reads with MiXCR, one entry per CDR3 protein. The data contain roughly 250,000 distinct CDR3 sequences, about 9.1% of them singletons. What was sequenced was blood, either unsorted or a sorted T cell fraction (not recorded which). The receptors shown here come from a male donor with ankylosing spondylitis or in good health (not recorded which).

The table lists this clonotype with many counts. J is TRBJ1-1 and V is TRBV4-3, with 7 positions matching TRBD1. This CDR3 has 14 residues. CDR1 and CDR2 from the germline V gene are LGHNA and YSLEER. The ends lost 2 bases at V and 2 bases at J; junction bases unmatched: 2. CDR3 in DNA: TGCGCCAGCAGCCAAACAGGGGCTAACACTGAAGCTTTCTTT. It specifies CASSQTGANTEAFF.

This clonotype was found many times. The chain links TRBV11-2 to TRBJ2-3; weak D call: TRBD2 (5 bases). Per the germline V gene, CDR1 is SGHAT and CDR2 is FQNNGV. Deletions cut 0 bases from V and 5 bases from J, with 9 bases between. This CDR3 has 14 residues. CDR3 nucleotide sequence: TGTGCCAGCAGCTTAGACACTAGAAAAGATACGCAGTATTTT. The encoded protein is CASSLDTRKDTQYF.

Points on this clonotype: This may stem from a read error, because a much larger clone lies one nucleotide away. The V call is TRBV30, the J call TRBJ2-2; no reliable D call. The V gene lost 3 bases and the J gene lost 2 bases, with 10 bases spanning the gap. In germline, CDR1 is GTSNPN, CDR2 SVGIG (reference sequence). CDR3 length: 14 amino acids. CDR3 sequence (DNA): TGTGCCTGGAGCTCATGGATTAACACCGGGGAGCTGTTTTTT. Its translation is CAWSSWINTGELFF.

This clonotype was recorded at least ten times. The chain recombines TRBV4-1 with TRBJ1-1; no clear D gene. From germline, CDR1 is MGHRA and CDR2 YSYEKL. The V end was cut by 1 base, the J end by 5 bases, with 11 bases between. This CDR3 is built from 14 residues. CDR3 protein: CASSQVVVGTEAFF. In DNA, the CDR3 is TGCGCCAGCAGCCAAGTTGTAGTCGGAACTGAAGCTTTCTTT.

This clonotype was recorded many times. The V and J genes are TRBV5-6 and TRBJ2-3, with D uncertain. CDR3 size: 12 residues. The V end was cut by 2 bases, the J end by 4 bases, with 5 bases between. From germline, CDR1 is SGHDT and CDR2 YYEEEE. In DNA, the CDR3 is TGTGCCAGCAGCTTCTTTGCAGATACGCAGTATTTT. It translates to CASSFFADTQYF.

This clonotype was observed at least ten times. The CDR3 spells CASSPGGYQETQYF. Written as DNA, the CDR3 is TGCGCCAGCAGTCCCGGGGGGTACCAAGAGACCCAGTACTTC. This chain uses TRBV10-2 with TRBJ2-5; 7 bases match TRBD2. With 5 bases clipped from V and 0 bases from J, the junction kept 3 bases outside the gene matches. The germline gives CDR1 WSHSY, CDR2 SAAADI. CDR3 size: 14 residues.

V gene TRBV7-3 combines with J gene TRBJ2-1; the match to TRBD2 covers 7 bases. With 5 bases clipped from V and 9 bases from J, the junction kept 13 bases outside the gene matches. Germline V lookup: CDR1 SGHTA, CDR2 FQGTGA. This CDR3 contains 15 residues. The CDR3 bases are TGTGCCAGCAGCCGTGGGCGGGAGCGCTCCAGTGAGCAGTTCTTC. It translates to CASSRGRERSSEQFF.

This clonotype was recorded at least ten times. The rearrangement links TRBV20-1 to TRBJ2-3; D is unclear. There are 13 residues in the CDR3. Per the germline V gene, CDR1 is DFQATT and CDR2 is SNEGSKA (reference sequence). V lost 4 bases and J 5 bases, leaving 13 bases between the germline ends. CDR3 DNA: TGCAGTGCTATCGGTCCGGGCCAAGATACGCAGTATTTT. This gives the protein CSAIGPGQDTQYF.

The CDR3: CASSTGPGQGLIAGNQPQHF. In DNA, the CDR3 is TGTGCCAGTAGTACAGGACCGGGACAGGGGCTAATAGCGGGCAATCAGCCCCAGCATTTT. The gene calls are TRBV19 and TRBJ1-5; 10 bases map to TRBD1. The CDR3 covers 20 residues. Germline V lookup: CDR1 LNHDA, CDR2 SQIVND (reference sequence). V lost 4 bases to trimming and J lost 2 bases; unmatched junction nucleotides: 17.

Ten or more counts support this clonotype. The chain recombines TRBV7-8 with TRBJ2-2; D ambiguous. This CDR3 region has 15 residues. Germline V gene sequence: CDR1 SGHVS, CDR2 FQNEAQ. Trimming shortened V by 4 bases and J by 5 bases, and 14 bases separated the two germline ends. CDR3 sequence reads: CASSSTSGRTGELFF. The CDR3 DNA follows: TGTGCCAGCAGCTCTACATCCGGAAGGACCGGGGAGCTGTTTTTT.